The 8 T cell receptor beta chains given below trace back to one sample, sequenced in a study of cytomegalovirus exposure and HLA in healthy donors. Assay: immunoSEQ multiplex PCR; the TCRdb copy retains only in-frame clones and omits some. This table has 100,000 to 150,000 clones, around nine tenths appearing once. The sequenced sample consisted of PBMCs. The source of these receptors is a woman in her late teens or twenties in good health and CMV-seronegative.

This chain joins TRBV7-3 and TRBJ2-2; no reliable D call. CDR3 length equals 13 residues. The germline V gene encodes CDR1 SGHTA and CDR2 FQGTGA. V dropped 3 bases and J dropped 4 bases, with 6 bases sitting between them. CDR3 in amino acids: CASSFYSTGELFF. CDR3 in DNA: TGTGCCAGCAGCTTCTATAGCACCGGGGAGCTGTTTTTT.

This clone was observed a few times. The gene calls are TRBV4-1 and TRBJ2-7, with 7 bases lining up with TRBD1. This CDR3 has 13 amino acids. CDR1 and CDR2 (germline): MGHRA, YSYEKL. J was trimmed by 0 bases and V by 5 bases; bases with no gene match: 1. This chain's CDR3 is CASSAGGSYEQYF. CDR3 coding DNA: TGCGCCAGCAGCGCAGGGGGCTCCTACGAGCAGTACTTC.

The chain combines TRBV5-1 with TRBJ2-2; 8 bases match TRBD2. The V and J ends lost 0 bases and 3 bases, in that order; junction bases with no gene match: 7. CDR3 length: 17 residues. Germline assignment: CDR1 SGHRS and CDR2 YFSETQ. The CDR3 bases are TGCGCCAGCAGCTTGGGTTTCGGGAGGGCCGACACCGGGGAGCTGTTTTTT. As protein: CASSLGFGRADTGELFF. Combining the CDR3 with reference TRBV5-1 and TRBJ2-2 gives the whole variable domain KAGVTQTPRYLIKTRGQQVTLSCSPISGHRSVSWYQQTPGQGLQFLFEYFSETQRNKGNFPGRFSGRQFSNSRSEMNVSTLELGDSALYLCASSLGFGRADTGELFFGEGSRLTVL.

The chain carries TRBV2 and TRBJ2-7; 7 nucleotides match TRBD1. Germline-derived CDR1 and CDR2 are SNHLY and FYNNEI. V was pared by 3 bases and J by 2 bases, with 4 bases of the junction left unmatched. This CDR3 contains 14 residues. The CDR3 reads CASSDPGGPYEQYF. CDR3 DNA sequence: TGTGCCAGCAGTGATCCAGGGGGACCCTACGAGCAGTACTTC.

The count of this clone is one. The V and J genes are TRBV14 and TRBJ1-2; TRBD1 might be the D (6 bases). With 1 base removed from V and 0 bases from J, the gap between germline ends came to 15 bases. The CDR3 has 17 amino acids. The germline CDR1 and CDR2 sequences are SGHDN and FVKESK. The CDR3 nucleotides read TGTGCCAGCAGCCAAGTAAACAGGGTCTCAGCTAACTATGGCTACACCTTC. Residues: CASSQVNRVSANYGYTF.

The chain recombines TRBV7-9 with TRBJ2-5; TRBD2 might be the D (6 bases). CDR1 SEHNR and CDR2 FQNEAQ come from the germline V gene (reference sequence). The length of the CDR3 is 15 residues. Trimming cost V 1 base and J 0 bases, with 9 bases left between them. The CDR3 region is CASSLVWDYQETQYF. The CDR3 DNA reads as TGTGCCAGCAGCTTAGTTTGGGACTACCAAGAGACCCAGTACTTC.

The chain employs TRBV5-5 and TRBJ2-3; no reliable D call. Germline-derived CDR1 and CDR2 are SGHKS and YYEKEE (reference sequence). This CDR3 contains 16 residues. Trimming took off 0 bases at V and 5 bases at J, with 16 bases between the two ends. The CDR3 loop is CASSLVPPGSGDTQYF. Here the CDR3 DNA reads TGTGCCAGCAGCTTGGTACCCCCAGGCAGTGGAGATACGCAGTATTTT.

The chain employs TRBV5-1 and TRBJ2-7; D gene uncertain. V gave up 5 bases and J gave up 3 bases, with 9 bases separating them. There are 12 residues in the CDR3. CDR1 is SGHRS, CDR2 YFSETQ, per germline. The CDR3 is CASRGDYYEQYF. The CDR3 DNA reads TGCGCCAGCAGAGGAGATTACTACGAGCAGTACTTC.